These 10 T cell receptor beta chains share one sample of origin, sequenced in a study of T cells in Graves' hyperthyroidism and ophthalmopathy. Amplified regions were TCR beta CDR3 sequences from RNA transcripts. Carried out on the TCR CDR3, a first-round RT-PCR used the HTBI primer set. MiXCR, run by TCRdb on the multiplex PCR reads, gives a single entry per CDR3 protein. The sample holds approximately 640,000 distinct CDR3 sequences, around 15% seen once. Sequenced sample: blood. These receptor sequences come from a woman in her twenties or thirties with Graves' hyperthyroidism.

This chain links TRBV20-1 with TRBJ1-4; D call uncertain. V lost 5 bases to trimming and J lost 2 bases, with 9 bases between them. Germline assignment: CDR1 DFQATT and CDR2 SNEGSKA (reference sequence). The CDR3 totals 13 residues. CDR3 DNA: TGCAGTGCTCCTGAGAGGACTAATGAAAAACTGTTTTTT. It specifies CSAPERTNEKLFF.

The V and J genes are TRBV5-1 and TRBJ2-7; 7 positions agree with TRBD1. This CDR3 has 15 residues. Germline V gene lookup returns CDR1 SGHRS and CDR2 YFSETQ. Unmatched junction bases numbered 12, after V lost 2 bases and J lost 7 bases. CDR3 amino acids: CASSFAGTASGEQYF. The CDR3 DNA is TGCGCCAGCAGCTTCGCCGGGACAGCTAGTGGGGAGCAGTACTTC.

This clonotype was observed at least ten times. The DNA for the CDR3 is TGTGCCAGCAGCGCGGACAGGCACACAGATACGCAGTATTTT. Translation: CASSADRHTDTQYF. The chain links TRBV9 to TRBJ2-3, with 7 bases lining up with TRBD1. The CDR3 is made up of 14 amino acids. CDR1 SGDLS and CDR2 YYNGEE come from the germline V gene. The junction had 3 bases not matched to a gene; V was cut back by 3 bases and J by 2 bases.

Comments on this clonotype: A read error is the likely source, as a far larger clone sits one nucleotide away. For the CDR3, the DNA is TGTGCCGGCAGCTCCTACAATGAGCAGTTCTTC. Translating gives CAGSSYNEQFF. This chain joins TRBV27 and TRBJ2-1; unclear D gene. This CDR3 is built from 11 residues. The V gene's germline CDR1 is MNHEY and CDR2 SMNVEV (reference sequence).

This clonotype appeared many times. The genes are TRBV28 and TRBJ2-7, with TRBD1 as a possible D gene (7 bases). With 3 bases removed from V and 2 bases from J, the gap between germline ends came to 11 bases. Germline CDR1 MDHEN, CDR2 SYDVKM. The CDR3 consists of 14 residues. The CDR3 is CASSLEGAPYEQYF. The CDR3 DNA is TGTGCCAGCAGTTTGGAGGGGGCGCCCTACGAGCAGTACTTC.

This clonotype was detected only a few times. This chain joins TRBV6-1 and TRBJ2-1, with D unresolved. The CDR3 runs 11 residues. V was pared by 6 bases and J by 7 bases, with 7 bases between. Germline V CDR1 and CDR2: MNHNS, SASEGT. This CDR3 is CASRTPNEQFF. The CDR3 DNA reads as TGTGCCAGCAGAACCCCAAATGAGCAGTTCTTC.

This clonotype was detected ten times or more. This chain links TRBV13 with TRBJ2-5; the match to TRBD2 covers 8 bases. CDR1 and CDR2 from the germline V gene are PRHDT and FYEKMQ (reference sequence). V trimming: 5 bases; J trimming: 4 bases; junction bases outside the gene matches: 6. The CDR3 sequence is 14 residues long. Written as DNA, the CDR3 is TGTGCCAGCAGCGATTCGGGAGGGGCAGAGACCCAGTACTTC. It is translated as CASSDSGGAETQYF.

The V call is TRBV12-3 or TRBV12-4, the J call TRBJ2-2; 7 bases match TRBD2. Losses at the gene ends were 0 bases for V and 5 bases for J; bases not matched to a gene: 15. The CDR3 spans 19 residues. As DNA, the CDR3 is TGTGCCAGCAGTTTAGCGGCGTTCACAATAGGAGCGGGGACCGGGGAGCTGTTTTTT. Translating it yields CASSLAAFTIGAGTGELFF.

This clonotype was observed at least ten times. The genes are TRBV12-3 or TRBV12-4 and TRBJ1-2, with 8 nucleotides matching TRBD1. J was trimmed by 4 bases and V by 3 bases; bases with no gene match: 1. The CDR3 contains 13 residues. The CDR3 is CASSLTGVYGYTF. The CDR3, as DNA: TGTGCCAGCAGTTTGACAGGGGTCTATGGCTACACCTTC.

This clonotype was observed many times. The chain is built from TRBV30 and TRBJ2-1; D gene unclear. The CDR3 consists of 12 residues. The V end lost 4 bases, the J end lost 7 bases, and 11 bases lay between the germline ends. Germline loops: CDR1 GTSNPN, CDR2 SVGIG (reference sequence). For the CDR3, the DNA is TGTGCCTGGATGGGGAACGAAAATGAGCAGTTCTTC. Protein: CAWMGNENEQFF.